The TCR beta chain described here comes from a study of blood T cells in healthy people across ages. Study summary: Every two T cells gave about one barcoded beta molecule via template switching.

The second PCR ran about 6 to 12 cycles with a sample-barcoded 5' primer and J-beta primers. A minimum of 3 million CDR3-containing paired-end reads was obtained for each sample. MiXCR, run by TCRdb on the 5' RACE reads, gives a single entry per CDR3 protein. This sample has about 1.4 million distinct CDR3 sequences; around 55% occur once, and the top ten carry over 5%. The V gene's germline CDR1 is MGHDK and CDR2 SYGVNS. V was pared by 4 bases and J by 2 bases, with 7 bases between. The CDR3 totals 13 residues. Whole-study results and caveats: One million T cells yielded diversity estimates that were considered underestimates. Unknown CMV status may confound age-related changes in expanded clones.

In this sample, this clonotype turned up a few times. Its target is not known. The chain links TRBV25-1 to TRBJ2-3, with D perhaps TRBD2 (6 bases). Sequencing used blood. The sequence came from a man aged 18 to 30 in good health. CDR3 sequence reads: CASSGRDTDTQYF. The DNA of the CDR3 is TGTGCCAGCAGTGGGAGGGACACAGATACGCAGTATTTT.